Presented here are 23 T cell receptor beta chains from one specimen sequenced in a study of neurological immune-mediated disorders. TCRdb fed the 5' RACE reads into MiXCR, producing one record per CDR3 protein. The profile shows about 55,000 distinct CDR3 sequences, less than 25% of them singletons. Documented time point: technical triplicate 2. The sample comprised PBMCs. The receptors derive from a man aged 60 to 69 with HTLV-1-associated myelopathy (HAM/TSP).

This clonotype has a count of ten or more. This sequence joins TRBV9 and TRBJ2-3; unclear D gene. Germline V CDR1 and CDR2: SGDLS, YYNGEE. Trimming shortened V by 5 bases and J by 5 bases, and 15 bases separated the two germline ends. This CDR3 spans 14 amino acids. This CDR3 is CASSREARVDTQYF. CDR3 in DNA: TGTGCCAGCAGTCGAGAAGCTCGAGTAGATACGCAGTATTTT.

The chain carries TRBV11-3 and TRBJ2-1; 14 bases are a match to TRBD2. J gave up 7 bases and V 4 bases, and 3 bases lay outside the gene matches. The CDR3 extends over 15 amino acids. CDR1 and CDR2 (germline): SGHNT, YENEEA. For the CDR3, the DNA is TGTGCCAGCAGCTCGGGACTAGCGGGAGTGAATGAGCAGTTCTTC. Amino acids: CASSSGLAGVNEQFF.

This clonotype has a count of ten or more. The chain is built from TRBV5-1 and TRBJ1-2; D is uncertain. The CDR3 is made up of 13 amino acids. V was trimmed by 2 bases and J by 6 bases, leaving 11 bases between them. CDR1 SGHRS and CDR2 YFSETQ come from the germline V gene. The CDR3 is CASSLNLGNGYTF. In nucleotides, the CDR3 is TGCGCCAGCAGCTTAAATTTGGGGAATGGCTACACCTTC.

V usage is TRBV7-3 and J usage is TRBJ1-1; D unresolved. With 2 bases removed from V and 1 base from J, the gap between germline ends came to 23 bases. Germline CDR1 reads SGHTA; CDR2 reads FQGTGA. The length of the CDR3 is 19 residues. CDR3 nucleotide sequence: TGTGCCAGCAGCTTATCGGGTAGTCGTCCCGTTGGCGGGAACACTGAAGCTTTCTTT. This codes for CASSLSGSRPVGGNTEAFF.

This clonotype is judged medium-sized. For the CDR3, the DNA is TGTGCCAGCAGTTACTCGCGGGCGGGGAACTCCTACAATGAGCAGTTCTTC. As protein: CASSYSRAGNSYNEQFF. This rearrangement joins TRBV6-5 to TRBJ2-1, with a tentative D call TRBD2 (6 bases). The CDR3 is made up of 17 amino acids. V lost 0 bases to trimming and J lost 0 bases, with 12 bases between them. Germline CDR1 is MNHEY and CDR2 is SVGAGI.

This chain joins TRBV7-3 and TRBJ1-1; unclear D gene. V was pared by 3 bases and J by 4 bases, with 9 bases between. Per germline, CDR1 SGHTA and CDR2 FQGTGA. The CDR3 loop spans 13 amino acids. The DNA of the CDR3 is TGTGCCAGCAGCTTCGGGGTCGCCACTGAAGCTTTCTTT. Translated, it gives CASSFGVATEAFF.

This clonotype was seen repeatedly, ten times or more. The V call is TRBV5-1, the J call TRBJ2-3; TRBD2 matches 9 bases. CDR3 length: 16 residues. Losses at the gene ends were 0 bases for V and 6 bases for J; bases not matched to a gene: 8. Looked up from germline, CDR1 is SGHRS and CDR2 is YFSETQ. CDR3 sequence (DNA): TGCGCCAGCAGCTTGGTTAGCGGGAGTTCCTCGGATACGCAGTATTTT. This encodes CASSLVSGSSSDTQYF.

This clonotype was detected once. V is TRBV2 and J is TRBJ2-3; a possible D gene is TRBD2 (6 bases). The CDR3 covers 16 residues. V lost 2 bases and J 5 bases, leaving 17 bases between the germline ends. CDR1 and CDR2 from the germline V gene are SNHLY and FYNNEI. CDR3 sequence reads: CASSELRLAKVDTQYF. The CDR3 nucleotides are TGTGCCAGCAGTGAACTCCGGCTAGCGAAGGTAGATACGCAGTATTTT.

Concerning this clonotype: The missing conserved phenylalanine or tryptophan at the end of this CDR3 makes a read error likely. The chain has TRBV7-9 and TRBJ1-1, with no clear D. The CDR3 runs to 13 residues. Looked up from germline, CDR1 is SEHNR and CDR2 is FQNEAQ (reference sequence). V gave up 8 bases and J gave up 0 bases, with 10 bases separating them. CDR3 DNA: TGTGCCAGCGCCTGGATTATGAACACTGAAGCTTTCTCT. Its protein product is CASAWIMNTEAFS.

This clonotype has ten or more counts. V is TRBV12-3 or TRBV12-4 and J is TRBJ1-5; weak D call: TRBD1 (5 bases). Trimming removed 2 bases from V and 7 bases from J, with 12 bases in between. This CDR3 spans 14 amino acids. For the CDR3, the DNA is TGTGCCAGCAGTTTAAGGGGCGGGGGGCAGCCCCAGCATTTT. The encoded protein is CASSLRGGGQPQHF.

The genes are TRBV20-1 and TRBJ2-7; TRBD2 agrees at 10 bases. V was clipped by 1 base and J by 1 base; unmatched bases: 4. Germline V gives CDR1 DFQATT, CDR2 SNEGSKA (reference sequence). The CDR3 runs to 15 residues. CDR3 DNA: TGCAGTGCTAGAGGAGGGACTAGCGCATCCTACGAGCAGTACTTC. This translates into CSARGGTSASYEQYF.

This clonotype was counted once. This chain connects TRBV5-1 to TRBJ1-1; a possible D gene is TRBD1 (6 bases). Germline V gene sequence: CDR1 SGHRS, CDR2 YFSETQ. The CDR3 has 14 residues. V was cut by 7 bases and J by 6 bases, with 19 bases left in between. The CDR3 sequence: CASVGPGTTSEAFF. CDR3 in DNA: TGCGCCAGCGTAGGGCCCGGGACAACGTCTGAAGCTTTCTTT.

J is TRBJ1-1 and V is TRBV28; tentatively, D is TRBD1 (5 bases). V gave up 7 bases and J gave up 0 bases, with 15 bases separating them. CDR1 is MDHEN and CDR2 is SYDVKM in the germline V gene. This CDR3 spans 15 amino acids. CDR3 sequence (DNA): TGTGCCAGCACCCTCCGAGGGGCGATGAACACTGAAGCTTTCTTT. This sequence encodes CASTLRGAMNTEAFF.

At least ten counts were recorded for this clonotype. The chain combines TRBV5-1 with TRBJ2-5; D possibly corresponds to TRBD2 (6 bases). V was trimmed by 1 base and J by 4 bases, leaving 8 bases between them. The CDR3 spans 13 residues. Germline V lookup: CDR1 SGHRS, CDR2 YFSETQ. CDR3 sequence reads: CASSLNGRETQYF. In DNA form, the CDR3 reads TGCGCCAGCAGCTTGAACGGGAGAGAGACCCAGTACTTC.

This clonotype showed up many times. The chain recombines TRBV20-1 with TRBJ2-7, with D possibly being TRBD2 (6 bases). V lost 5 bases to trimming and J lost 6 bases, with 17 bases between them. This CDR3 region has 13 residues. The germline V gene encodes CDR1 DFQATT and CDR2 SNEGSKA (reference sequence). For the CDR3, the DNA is TGCAGTGCTGGTTCCGCGGGGTTGTCCGAGCAGTACTTC. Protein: CSAGSAGLSEQYF.

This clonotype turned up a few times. As DNA, the CDR3 is TGCGCCAGCAGCTTAGGGGCAAGGTCCCACGAGCAGTACTTC. As protein: CASSLGARSHEQYF. The chain recombines TRBV5-1 with TRBJ2-7; a weak D match, TRBD1 (5 bases). Germline V gene lookup returns CDR1 SGHRS and CDR2 YFSETQ. Trimming cost V 2 bases and J 5 bases, with 14 bases left between them. There are 14 residues in the CDR3.

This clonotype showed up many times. Here the CDR3 reads CASSFSLPTQLQETQYF. CDR3 nucleotides: TGTGCCAGCAGTTTTTCCCTCCCGACACAACTCCAAGAGACCCAGTACTTC. V usage is TRBV12-3 or TRBV12-4 and J usage is TRBJ2-5; no clear D gene. The CDR3 is 17 amino acids. V shed 3 bases and J shed 1 base, with 18 bases lying between them.

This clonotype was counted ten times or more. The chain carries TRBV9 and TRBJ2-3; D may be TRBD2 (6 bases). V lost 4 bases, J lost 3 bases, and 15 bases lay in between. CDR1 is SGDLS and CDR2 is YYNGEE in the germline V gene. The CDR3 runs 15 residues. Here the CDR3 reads CASSPRGTFTDTQYF. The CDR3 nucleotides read TGTGCCAGCAGCCCTCGCGGGACCTTTACAGATACGCAGTATTTT.

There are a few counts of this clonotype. The CDR3 is CASNPWGTGELFF. The CDR3 nucleotides read TGTGCCAGCAACCCCTGGGGCACCGGGGAGCTGTTTTTT. The genes are TRBV28 and TRBJ2-2; D unresolved. Germline-derived CDR1 and CDR2 are MDHEN and SYDVKM. This CDR3 contains 13 residues. V was cut by 7 bases and J by 4 bases, with 10 bases left in between.

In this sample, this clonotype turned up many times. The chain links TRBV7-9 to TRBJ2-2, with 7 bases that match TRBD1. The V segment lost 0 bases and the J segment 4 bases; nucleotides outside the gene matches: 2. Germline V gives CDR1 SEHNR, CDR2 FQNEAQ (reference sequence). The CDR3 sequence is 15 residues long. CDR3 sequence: CASSLARGSTGELFF. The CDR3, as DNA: TGTGCCAGCAGCTTAGCCAGGGGGAGCACCGGGGAGCTGTTTTTT.

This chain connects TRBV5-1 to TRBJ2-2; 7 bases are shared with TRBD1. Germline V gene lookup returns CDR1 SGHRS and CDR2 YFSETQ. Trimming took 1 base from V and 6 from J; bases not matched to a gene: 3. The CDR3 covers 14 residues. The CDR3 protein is CASSLKGAAGELFF. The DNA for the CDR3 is TGCGCCAGCAGCTTGAAGGGGGCAGCCGGGGAGCTGTTTTTT.

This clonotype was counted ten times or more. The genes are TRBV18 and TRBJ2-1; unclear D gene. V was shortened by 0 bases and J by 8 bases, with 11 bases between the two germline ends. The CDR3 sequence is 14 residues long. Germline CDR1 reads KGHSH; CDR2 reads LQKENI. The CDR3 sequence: CASSPPGTADEQFF. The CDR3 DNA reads TGTGCCAGCTCACCACCGGGAACGGCGGATGAGCAGTTCTTC.

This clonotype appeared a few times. CDR3 in amino acids: CASSLATGYTEAFF. As DNA, the CDR3 is TGCGCCAGCAGCTTGGCGACAGGGTACACTGAAGCTTTCTTT. The V gene is TRBV5-1, the J gene TRBJ1-1; 7 bases align to TRBD1. The length of the CDR3 is 14 residues. The V and J ends lost 0 bases and 3 bases, in that order; junction bases with no gene match: 2. CDR1 and CDR2 (germline): SGHRS, YFSETQ.